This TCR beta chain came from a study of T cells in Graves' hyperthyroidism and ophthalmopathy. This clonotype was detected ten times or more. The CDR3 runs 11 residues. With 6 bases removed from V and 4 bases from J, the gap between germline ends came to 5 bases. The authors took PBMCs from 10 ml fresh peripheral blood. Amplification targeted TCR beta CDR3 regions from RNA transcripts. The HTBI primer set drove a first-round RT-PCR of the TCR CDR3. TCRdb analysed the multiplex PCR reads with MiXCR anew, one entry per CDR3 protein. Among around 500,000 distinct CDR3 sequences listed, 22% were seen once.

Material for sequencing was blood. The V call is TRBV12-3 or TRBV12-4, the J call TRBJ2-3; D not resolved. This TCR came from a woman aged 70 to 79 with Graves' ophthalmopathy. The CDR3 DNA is TGTGCCAGCAGCTATTCAGATACGCAGTATTTT. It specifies CASSYSDTQYF.